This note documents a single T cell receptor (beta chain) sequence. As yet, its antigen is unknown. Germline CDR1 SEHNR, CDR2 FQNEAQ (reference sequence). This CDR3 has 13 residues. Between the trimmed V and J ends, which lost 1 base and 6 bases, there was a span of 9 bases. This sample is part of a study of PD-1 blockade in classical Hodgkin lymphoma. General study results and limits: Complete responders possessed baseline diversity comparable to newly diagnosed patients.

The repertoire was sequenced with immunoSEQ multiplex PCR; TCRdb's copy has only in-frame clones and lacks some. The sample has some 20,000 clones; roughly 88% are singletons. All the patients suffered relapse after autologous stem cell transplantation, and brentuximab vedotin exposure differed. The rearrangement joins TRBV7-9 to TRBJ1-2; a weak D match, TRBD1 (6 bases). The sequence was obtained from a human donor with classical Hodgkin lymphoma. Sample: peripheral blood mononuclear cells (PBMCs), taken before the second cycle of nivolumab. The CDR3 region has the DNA TGTGCCAGCAGCTTAGACAGGGTGGATGGCTACACCTTC. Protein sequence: CASSLDRVDGYTF.